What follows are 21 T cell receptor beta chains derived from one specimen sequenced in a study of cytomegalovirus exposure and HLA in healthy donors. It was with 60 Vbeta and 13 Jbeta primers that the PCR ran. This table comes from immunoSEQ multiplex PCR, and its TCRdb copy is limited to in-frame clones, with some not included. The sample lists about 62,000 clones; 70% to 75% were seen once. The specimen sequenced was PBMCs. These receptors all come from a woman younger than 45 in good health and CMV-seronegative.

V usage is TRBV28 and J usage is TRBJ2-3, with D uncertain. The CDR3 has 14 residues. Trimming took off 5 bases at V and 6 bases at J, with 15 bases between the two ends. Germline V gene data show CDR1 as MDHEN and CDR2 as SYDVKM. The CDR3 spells CASSLPPSSDTQYF. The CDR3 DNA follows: TGTGCCAGCAGTCTCCCCCCTTCCTCGGATACGCAGTATTTT.

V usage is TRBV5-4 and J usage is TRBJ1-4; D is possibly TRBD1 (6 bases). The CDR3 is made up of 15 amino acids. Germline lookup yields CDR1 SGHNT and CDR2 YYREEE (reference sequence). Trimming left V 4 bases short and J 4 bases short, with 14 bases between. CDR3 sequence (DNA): TGTGCCAGCAGCAGCCTAGACAGGAGTAATGAAAAACTGTTTTTT. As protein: CASSSLDRSNEKLFF.

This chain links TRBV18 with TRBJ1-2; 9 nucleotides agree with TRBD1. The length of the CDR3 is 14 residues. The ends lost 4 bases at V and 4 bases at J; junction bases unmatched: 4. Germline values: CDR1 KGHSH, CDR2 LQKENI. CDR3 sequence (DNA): TGTGCCAGCTCACTGGGACAGGGTATCTATGGCTACACCTTC. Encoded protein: CASSLGQGIYGYTF. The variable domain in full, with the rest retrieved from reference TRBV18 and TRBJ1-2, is NAGVMQNPRHLVRRRGQEARLRCSPMKGHSHVYWYRQLPEEGLKFMVYLQKENIIDESGMPKERFSAEFPKEGPSILRIQQVVRGDSAAYFCASSLGQGIYGYTFGSGTRLTVV.

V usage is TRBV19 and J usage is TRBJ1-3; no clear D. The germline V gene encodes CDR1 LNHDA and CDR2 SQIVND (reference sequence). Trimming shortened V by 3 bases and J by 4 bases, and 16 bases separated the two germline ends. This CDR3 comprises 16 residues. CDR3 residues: CASSMRVGSGGNTIYF. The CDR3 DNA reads TGTGCCAGTAGTATGAGGGTCGGGTCCGGGGGAAACACCATATATTTT.

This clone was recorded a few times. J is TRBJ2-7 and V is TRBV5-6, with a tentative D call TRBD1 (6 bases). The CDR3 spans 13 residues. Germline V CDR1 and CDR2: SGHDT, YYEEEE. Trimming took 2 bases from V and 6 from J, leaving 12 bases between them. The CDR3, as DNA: TGTGCCAGCAGCTTAGTACAGGGTGGCGAGCAGTACGTC. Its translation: CASSLVQGGEQYV.

CDR3 nucleotides: TGTGCCAGCAGTATACATGACAGGGAACAGCCCCAGCATTTT. Encoded protein: CASSIHDREQPQHF. The gene calls are TRBV6-1 and TRBJ1-5; 7 bases line up with TRBD1. After removal of 5 bases from V and 7 bases from J, the junction contained 8 bases not matched to a gene. The CDR3 has 14 amino acids. Germline loops: CDR1 MNHNS, CDR2 SASEGT.

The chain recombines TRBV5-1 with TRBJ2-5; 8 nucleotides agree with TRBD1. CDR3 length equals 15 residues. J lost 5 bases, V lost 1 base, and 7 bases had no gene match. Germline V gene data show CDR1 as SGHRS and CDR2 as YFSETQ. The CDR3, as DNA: TGCGCCAGCAGCTTGAGCAGGGGGCTCGGGGAGACCCAGTACTTC. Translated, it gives CASSLSRGLGETQYF. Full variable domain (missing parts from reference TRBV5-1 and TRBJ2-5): KAGVTQTPRYLIKTRGQQVTLSCSPISGHRSVSWYQQTPGQGLQFLFEYFSETQRNKGNFPGRFSGRQFSNSRSEMNVSTLELGDSALYLCASSLSRGLGETQYFGPGTRLLVL.

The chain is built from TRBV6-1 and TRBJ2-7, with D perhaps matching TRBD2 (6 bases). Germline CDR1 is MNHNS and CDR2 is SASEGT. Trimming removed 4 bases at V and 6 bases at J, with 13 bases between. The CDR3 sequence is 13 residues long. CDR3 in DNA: TGTGCCAGCAGTGTGACTAGAATAGCCGAGCAGTACTTC. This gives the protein CASSVTRIAEQYF.

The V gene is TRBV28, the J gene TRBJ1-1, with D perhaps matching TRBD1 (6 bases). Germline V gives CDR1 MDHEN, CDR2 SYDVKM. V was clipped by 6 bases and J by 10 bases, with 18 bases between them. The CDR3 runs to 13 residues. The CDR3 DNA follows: TGTGCCAGCAGATATTCAGGGGAAACCGGAGCTTTCTTT. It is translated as CASRYSGETGAFF. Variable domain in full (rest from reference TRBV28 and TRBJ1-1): DVKVTQSSRYLVKRTGEKVFLECVQDMDHENMFWYRQDPGLGLRLIYFSYDVKMKEKGDIPEGYSVSREKKERFSLILESASTNQTSMYLCASRYSGETGAFFGQGTRLTVV.

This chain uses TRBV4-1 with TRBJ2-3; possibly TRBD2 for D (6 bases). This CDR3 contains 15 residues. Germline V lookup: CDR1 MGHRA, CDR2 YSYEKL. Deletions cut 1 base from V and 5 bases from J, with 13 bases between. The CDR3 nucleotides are TGCGCCAGCAGCCAAGGGACGGGAGCGGGAGATACGCAGTATTTT. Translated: CASSQGTGAGDTQYF.

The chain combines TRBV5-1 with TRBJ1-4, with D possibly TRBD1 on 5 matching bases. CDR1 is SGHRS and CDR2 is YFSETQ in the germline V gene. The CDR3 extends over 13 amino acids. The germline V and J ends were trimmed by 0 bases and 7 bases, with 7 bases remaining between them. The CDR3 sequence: CASSLGQFEKLFF. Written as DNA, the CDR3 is TGCGCCAGCAGCTTGGGACAGTTTGAAAAACTGTTTTTT.

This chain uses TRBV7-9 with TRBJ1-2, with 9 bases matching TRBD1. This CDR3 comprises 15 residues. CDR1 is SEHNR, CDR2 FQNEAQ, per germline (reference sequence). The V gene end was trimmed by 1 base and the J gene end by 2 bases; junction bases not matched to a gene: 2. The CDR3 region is CASSLGTGDNYGYTF. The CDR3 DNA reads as TGTGCCAGCAGCTTAGGGACAGGGGACAACTATGGCTACACCTTC.

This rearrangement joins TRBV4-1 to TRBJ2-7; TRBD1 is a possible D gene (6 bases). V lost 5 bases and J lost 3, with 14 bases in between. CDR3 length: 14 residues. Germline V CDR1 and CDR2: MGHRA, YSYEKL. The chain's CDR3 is CASSGRTVGYEQYF. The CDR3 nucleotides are TGCGCCAGCAGCGGGCGGACAGTGGGCTACGAGCAGTACTTC.

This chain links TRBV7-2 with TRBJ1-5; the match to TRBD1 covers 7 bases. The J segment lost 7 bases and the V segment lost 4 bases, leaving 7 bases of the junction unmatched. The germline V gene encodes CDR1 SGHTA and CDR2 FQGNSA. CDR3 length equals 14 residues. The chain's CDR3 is CASSYADRDQPQHF. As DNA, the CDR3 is TGTGCCAGCAGCTATGCCGACAGGGACCAGCCCCAGCATTTT.

The CDR3 DNA reads as TGTGCCAGCAGCCCGGGGACAGGGGCGAGTGGCTACACCTTC. It encodes CASSPGTGASGYTF. This sequence joins TRBV5-6 and TRBJ1-2; 10 bases fit TRBD1. This CDR3 is 14 amino acids long. V gave up 4 bases and J gave up 7 bases; unmatched junction bases: 7. Germline CDR1 is SGHDT and CDR2 is YYEEEE.

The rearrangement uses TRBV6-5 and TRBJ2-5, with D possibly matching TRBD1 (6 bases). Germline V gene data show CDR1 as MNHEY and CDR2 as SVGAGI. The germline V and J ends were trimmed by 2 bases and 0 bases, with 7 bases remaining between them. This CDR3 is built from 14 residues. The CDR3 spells CASSYGGNQETQYF. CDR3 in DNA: TGTGCCAGCAGTTACGGGGGCAACCAAGAGACCCAGTACTTC.

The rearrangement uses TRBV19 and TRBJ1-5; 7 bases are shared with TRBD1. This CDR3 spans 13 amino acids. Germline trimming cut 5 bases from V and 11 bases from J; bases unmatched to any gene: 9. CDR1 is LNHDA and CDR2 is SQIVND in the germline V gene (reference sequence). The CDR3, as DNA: TGTGCCAGTAGTGTGACAGGGAGCAGGACCCAGCATTTT. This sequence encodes CASSVTGSRTQHF.

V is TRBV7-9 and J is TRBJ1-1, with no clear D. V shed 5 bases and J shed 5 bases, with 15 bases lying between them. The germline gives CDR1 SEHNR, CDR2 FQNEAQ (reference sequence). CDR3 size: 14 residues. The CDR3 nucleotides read TGTGCCAGCAGCCACGGGGAAGGAGGGACTGAAGCTTTCTTT. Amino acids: CASSHGEGGTEAFF. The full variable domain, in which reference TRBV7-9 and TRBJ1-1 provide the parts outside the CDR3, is DTGVSQNPRHKITKRGQNVTFRCDPISEHNRLYWYRQTLGQGPEFLTYFQNEAQLEKSRLLSDRFSAERPKGSFSTLEIQRTEQGDSAMYLCASSHGEGGTEAFFGQGTRLTVV.

The CDR3 reads CASVAGTGVFYNEQFF. The CDR3 coding sequence is TGTGCCAGCGTCGCCGGGACAGGGGTTTTCTACAATGAGCAGTTCTTC. The chain uses TRBV27 and TRBJ2-1; 10 bases fit TRBD1. With 8 bases clipped from V and 3 bases from J, the junction kept 10 bases outside the gene matches. Germline CDR1 and CDR2: MNHEY and SMNVEV (reference sequence). The CDR3 sequence is 16 residues long.

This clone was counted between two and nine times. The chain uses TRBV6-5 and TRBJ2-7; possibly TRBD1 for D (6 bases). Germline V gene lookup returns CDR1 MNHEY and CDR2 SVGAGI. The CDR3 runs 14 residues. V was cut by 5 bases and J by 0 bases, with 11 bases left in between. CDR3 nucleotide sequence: TGTGCCAGCAGTAGGACAGCAAGCTCCTACGAGCAGTACGTC. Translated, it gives CASSRTASSYEQYV.

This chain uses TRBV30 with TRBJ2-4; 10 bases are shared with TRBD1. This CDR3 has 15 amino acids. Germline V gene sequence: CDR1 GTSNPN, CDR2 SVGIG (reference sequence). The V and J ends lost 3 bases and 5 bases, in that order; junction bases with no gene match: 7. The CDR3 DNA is TGTGCCTGGAGCGCAGACAGGGGGCGGGAAAACATTCAGTACTTC. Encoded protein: CAWSADRGRENIQYF. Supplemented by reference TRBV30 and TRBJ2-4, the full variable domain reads SQTIHQWPATLVQPVGSPLSLECTVEGTSNPNLYWYRQAAGRGLQLLFYSVGIGQISSEVPQNLSASRPQDRQFILSSKKLLLSDSGFYLCAWSADRGRENIQYFGAGTRLSVL.